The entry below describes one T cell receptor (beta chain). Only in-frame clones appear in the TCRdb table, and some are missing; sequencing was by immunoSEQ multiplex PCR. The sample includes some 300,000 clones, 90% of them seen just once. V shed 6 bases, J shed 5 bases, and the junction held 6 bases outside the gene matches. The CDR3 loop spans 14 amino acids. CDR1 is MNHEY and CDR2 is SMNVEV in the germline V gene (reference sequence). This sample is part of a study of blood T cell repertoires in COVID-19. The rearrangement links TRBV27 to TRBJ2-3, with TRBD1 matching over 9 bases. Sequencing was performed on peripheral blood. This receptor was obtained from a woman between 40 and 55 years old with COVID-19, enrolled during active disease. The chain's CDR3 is CASSLNRGRDTQYF. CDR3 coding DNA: TGTGCCAGCAGCTTAAACAGGGGGCGAGATACGCAGTATTTT.